The rows below give T cell receptor beta chains drawn from one sample of a study of CD8+ T cells in alopecia areata. Some clones are missing from TCRdb's copy, which holds only in-frame ones; the method was immunoSEQ multiplex PCR. The sample lists about 190,000 clones; more than 55% were seen once. Sample: CD4+ T cells sorted from blood, taken between weeks 47 and 50, from a patient treated with tofacitinib. The receptors here all came from a human donor with alopecia areata. CDR3s include the opening cysteine and the closing phenylalanine or tryptophan. Fields, in order: clone size, D gene, CDR3 length, V gene, J gene, CDR3 DNA, CDR3 protein. D genes are given only for firm matches. Clone size is not always given. Where it is, it says once, few, many or a class for expanded clones.

clone size: -; D gene: -; CDR3 length: 13; V gene: TRBV7-2; J gene: TRBJ2-7; CDR3 DNA: TGTGCCAGCAGCCCCGTCCGGGGGCACGAGCAGTACTTC; CDR3 protein: CASSPVRGHEQYF
clone size: few; D gene: TRBD1; CDR3 length: 13; V gene: TRBV29-1; J gene: TRBJ2-5; CDR3 DNA: TGCAGCGTAGGGACAGGGGGCCGGGAGACCCAGTACTTC; CDR3 protein: CSVGTGGRETQYF
clone size: few; D gene: -; CDR3 length: 15; V gene: TRBV5-1; J gene: TRBJ2-5; CDR3 DNA: TGCGCCAGCAGCCAGACTGGACTTGCACAAGAGACCCAGTACTTC; CDR3 protein: CASSQTGLAQETQYF
clone size: -; D gene: -; CDR3 length: 14; V gene: TRBV29-1; J gene: TRBJ1-1; CDR3 DNA: TGCAGCGTTGAAGCGGCAGGGAAGGACACTGAAGCTTTCTTT; CDR3 protein: CSVEAAGKDTEAFF
clone size: few; D gene: TRBD1; CDR3 length: 12; V gene: TRBV30; J gene: TRBJ2-7; CDR3 DNA: TGTGCCTCCGGGACAGGGAACTACGAGCAGTACTTC; CDR3 protein: CASGTGNYEQYF
clone size: few; D gene: -; CDR3 length: 11; V gene: TRBV29-1; J gene: TRBJ1-1; CDR3 DNA: TGCAGCGGTACGGGGGCCACTGAAGCTTTCTTT; CDR3 protein: CSGTGATEAFF
clone size: -; D gene: -; CDR3 length: 13; V gene: TRBV29-1; J gene: TRBJ2-2; CDR3 DNA: TGCAGCGTTGGTCAGGGGAACACCGGGGAGCTGTTTTTT; CDR3 protein: CSVGQGNTGELFF
clone size: -; D gene: -; CDR3 length: 13; V gene: TRBV2; J gene: TRBJ2-5; CDR3 DNA: TGTGCCAGCACCCCTAGCATCGGGAAGACCCAGTACTTC; CDR3 protein: CASTPSIGKTQYF
clone size: -; D gene: -; CDR3 length: 15; V gene: TRBV25-1; J gene: TRBJ2-7; CDR3 DNA: TGTGCCAGCAGTAGTACAGTAGCTTACCCCTACGAGCAGTACTTC; CDR3 protein: CASSSTVAYPYEQYF
clone size: many; D gene: TRBD1; CDR3 length: 15; V gene: TRBV10-3; J gene: TRBJ1-4; CDR3 DNA: TGTGCCATCAGTGACTCCGGACAGGGGGCTGAAAAACTGTTTTTT; CDR3 protein: CAISDSGQGAEKLFF
clone size: -; D gene: -; CDR3 length: 14; V gene: TRBV25-1; J gene: TRBJ2-5; CDR3 DNA: TGTGCCAGCAGTGAATGGCAGGCCCAAGAGACCCAGTACTTC; CDR3 protein: CASSEWQAQETQYF
clone size: few; D gene: -; CDR3 length: 14; V gene: TRBV6-1; J gene: TRBJ1-2; CDR3 DNA: TGTGCCAGCAGTGCACACACAGGGTCTAGCGGCTACACCTTC; CDR3 protein: CASSAHTGSSGYTF
clone size: few; D gene: TRBD2; CDR3 length: 15; V gene: TRBV11-2; J gene: TRBJ2-1; CDR3 DNA: TGTGCCAGCAGTTCCCCGGGACTAGGGTCCAATGAGCAGTTCTTC; CDR3 protein: CASSSPGLGSNEQFF
clone size: -; D gene: TRBD2; CDR3 length: 16; V gene: TRBV4-3; J gene: TRBJ2-3; CDR3 DNA: TGCGCCAGCAGCCAAGGGCGAGCGGGGGGCACAGATACGCAGTATTTT; CDR3 protein: CASSQGRAGGTDTQYF